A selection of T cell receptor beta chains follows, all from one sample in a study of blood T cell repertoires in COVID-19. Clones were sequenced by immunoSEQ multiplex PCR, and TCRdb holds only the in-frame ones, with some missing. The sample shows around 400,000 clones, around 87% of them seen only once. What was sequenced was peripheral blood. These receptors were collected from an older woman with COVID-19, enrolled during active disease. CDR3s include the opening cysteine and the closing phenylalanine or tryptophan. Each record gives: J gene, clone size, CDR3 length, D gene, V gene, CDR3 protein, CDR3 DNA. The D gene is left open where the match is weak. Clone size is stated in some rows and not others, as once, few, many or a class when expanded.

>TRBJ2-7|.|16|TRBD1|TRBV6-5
CASSWDLQGNTYEQYF
TGTGCCAGCAGTTGGGATCTACAGGGGAATACCTACGAGCAGTACTTC
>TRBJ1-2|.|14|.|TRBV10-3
CAISEHTGTRGYTF
TGTGCCATCAGTGAACACACAGGGACTAGGGGCTACACCTTC
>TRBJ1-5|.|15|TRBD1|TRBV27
CASSLTRQGHQPQHF
TGTGCCAGCAGTTTGACGAGACAGGGGCATCAGCCCCAGCATTTT
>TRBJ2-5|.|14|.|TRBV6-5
CASSWWGAQETQYF
TGTGCCAGCAGTTGGTGGGGAGCTCAAGAGACCCAGTACTTC
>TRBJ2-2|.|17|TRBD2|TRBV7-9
CASSQTSGGHYTGELFF
TGTGCCAGCAGCCAGACTAGCGGGGGGCACTACACCGGGGAGCTGTTTTTT
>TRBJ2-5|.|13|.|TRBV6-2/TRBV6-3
CASSYLLGGTQYF
TGTGCCAGCAGTTACCTGCTCGGGGGGACCCAGTACTTC
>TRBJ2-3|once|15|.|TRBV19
CASSIRGIVADTQYF
TGTGCCAGTAGTATCCGGGGTATAGTGGCAGATACGCAGTATTTT
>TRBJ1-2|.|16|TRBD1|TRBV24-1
CATSDGNRGLNYGYTF
TGTGCCACCAGTGATGGCAACAGGGGCCTTAACTATGGCTACACCTTC
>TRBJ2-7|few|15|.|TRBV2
CASSEGAPSSYEQYF
TGTGCCAGCAGTGAAGGGGCCCCCAGCTCCTACGAGCAGTACTTC
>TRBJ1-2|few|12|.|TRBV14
CASSAVIDGYTF
TGTGCCAGCAGCGCGGTCATAGATGGCTACACCTTC
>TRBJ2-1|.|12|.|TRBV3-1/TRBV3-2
CASSQVALEQFF
TGTGCCAGCAGCCAAGTCGCACTAGAGCAGTTCTTC
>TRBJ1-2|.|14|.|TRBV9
CASSTGGVNYGYTF
TGTGCCAGCAGCACAGGTGGGGTCAACTATGGCTACACCTTC
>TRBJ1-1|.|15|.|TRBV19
CASTRSAALNTEAFF
TGTGCCAGCACCCGGTCGGCGGCCCTGAACACTGAAGCTTTCTTT
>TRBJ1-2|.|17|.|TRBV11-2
CASSLDLFSDRIYGYTF
TGTGCCAGCAGCTTAGATCTATTCAGTGACAGAATCTATGGCTACACCTTC
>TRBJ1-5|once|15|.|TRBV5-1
CASSLEGNENQPQHF
TGCGCCAGCAGCTTGGAGGGGAACGAGAATCAGCCCCAGCATTTT